A single sample is the source of the 3 T cell receptor beta chains below, sequenced in a study of CD8+ T cells in alopecia areata. RNA extraction and reverse transcription yielded cDNA as sequencing template. The table came from immunoSEQ multiplex PCR; TCRdb's copy has only in-frame clones and leaves some out. Here the sample spans about 34,000 clones, 55% being singletons. Sequenced input: NKG2D-high CD8+ T cells sorted from blood. These receptors all come from a human donor with alopecia areata.

This clone appeared a few times. V usage is TRBV5-1 and J usage is TRBJ2-7; D is unclear. This CDR3 has 14 residues. Germline CDR1 is SGHRS and CDR2 is YFSETQ. The V and J ends lost 3 bases and 4 bases respectively, with 14 bases between them. CDR3 region: CASSSQGVAYEQYF. CDR3 nucleotide sequence: TGCGCCAGCAGCTCACAAGGAGTTGCTTACGAGCAGTACTTC.

This rearrangement joins TRBV29-1 to TRBJ2-7; tentatively, D is TRBD1 or TRBD2 (6 bases each). V shed 1 base and J shed 0 bases, with 16 bases lying between them. The CDR3 sequence is 16 residues long. The germline gives CDR1 SQVTM, CDR2 ANQGSEA. This CDR3 reads CSVEAVRDTSSYEQYF. As DNA, the CDR3 is TGCAGCGTTGAAGCCGTGCGGGACACCAGCTCCTACGAGCAGTACTTC.

This clone was detected only a few times. This chain links TRBV7-9 with TRBJ1-2; TRBD1 agrees at 9 bases. The germline gives CDR1 SEHNR, CDR2 FQNEAQ (reference sequence). Trimming removed 5 bases from V and 8 bases from J; junction bases left unmatched: 6. The CDR3 is 13 residues long. The CDR3 protein is CASSLTGGWGYTF. Here the CDR3 DNA reads TGTGCCAGCAGCCTAACAGGGGGCTGGGGCTACACCTTC.